The 24 T cell receptor beta chains listed next were all sequenced from one sample in a study of cytomegalovirus exposure and HLA in healthy donors (dated by TCRdb to 2017 to 2019). The method was the immunoSEQ multiplex PCR assay. For the multiplex PCR, a mixture combining 60 forward primers for TCR Vbeta segments and 13 reverse primers for TCR Jbeta segments was used. Entries here come from immuneACCESS through TCRdb and include only in-frame sequences with V and J called. Some clones fail to appear in such tables; in the studies checked, an unresolved V gene covers under half of the shortfall, and the cause of the remainder is unknown. The sample table lists 150,000 to 200,000 clones, over 75% of them with a count of one. The top ten clones comprise about 3.1% of the sample. The source material was PBMCs. The receptors originated from a female donor in good health and CMV-seronegative.

This clone has just a few counts. This rearrangement joins TRBV6-1 to TRBJ2-5, with D perhaps matching TRBD1 (6 bases). The J call may be in error: the DNA end matches TRBJ2-7 better. This CDR3 is built from 14 residues. Germline values: CDR1 MNHNS, CDR2 SASEGT. The CDR3 is CASKALTGSYEQYF. The CDR3 coding sequence is TGTGCCAGCAAGGCGTTGACAGGTTCCTACGAGCAGTACTTC.

The gene calls are TRBV28 and TRBJ1-4; 7 nucleotides match TRBD1. The length of the CDR3 is 15 residues. From germline, CDR1 is MDHEN and CDR2 SYDVKM. J was trimmed by 6 bases and V by 7 bases; bases with no gene match: 11. The DNA for the CDR3 is TGTGCCAGCACTCCCAAGAGGGGGCTATATGAAAAACTGTTTTTT. Translated: CASTPKRGLYEKLFF.

This rearrangement joins TRBV21-1 to TRBJ2-7; the table's D call, TRBD1, was not checked against the DNA. TRBV21-1 is a known pseudogene. The CDR3 runs to 16 residues. The CDR3 here is CASSKCRDFVIGEQYF. The CDR3 DNA reads as TGTGCCAGCAGCAAATGCAGGGATTTTGTTATCGGCGAGCAGTACTTC.

The chain joins TRBV5-1 to TRBJ2-1, with D possibly matching TRBD1 (5 bases). V lost 0 bases and J lost 4, with 8 bases in between. CDR1 and CDR2 (germline): SGHRS, YFSETQ. CDR3 length: 14 amino acids. The CDR3 loop reads CASSLGGLYNEQFF. The CDR3 nucleotides are TGCGCCAGCAGCTTGGGGGGCTTATACAATGAGCAGTTCTTC. Full variable domain (outside the CDR3, taken from reference TRBV5-1 and TRBJ2-1): KAGVTQTPRYLIKTRGQQVTLSCSPISGHRSVSWYQQTPGQGLQFLFEYFSETQRNKGNFPGRFSGRQFSNSRSEMNVSTLELGDSALYLCASSLGGLYNEQFFGPGTRLTVL.

CDR3 bases: TGTGCCAGCAGACTGGGAGGACAGGGTTCCCACGAGCAGTACTTC. Amino acids: CASRLGGQGSHEQYF. This chain joins TRBV6-5 and TRBJ2-7; 8 positions agree with TRBD1. This CDR3 contains 15 residues. V gave up 6 bases and J gave up 5 bases; unmatched junction bases: 12. The germline CDR1 and CDR2 sequences are MNHEY and SVGAGI.

This sequence joins TRBV14 and TRBJ2-7, with 7 bases identical to TRBD2. V lost 3 bases, J lost 6 bases, and 8 bases stayed unmatched. CDR1 is SGHDN and CDR2 is FVKESK in the germline V gene. This CDR3 spans 14 amino acids. This chain's CDR3 is CASSHEAGVGEQYF. The CDR3 bases are TGTGCCAGCAGCCACGAGGCGGGAGTTGGCGAGCAGTACTTC. Full variable domain (rest looked up from reference TRBV14 and TRBJ2-7): EAGVTQFPSHSVIEKGQTVTLRCDPISGHDNLYWYRRVMGKEIKFLLHFVKESKQDESGMPNNRFLAERTGGTYSTLKVQPAELEDSGVYFCASSHEAGVGEQYFGPGTRLTVT.

This clone was detected only a few times. The genes are TRBV27 and TRBJ1-3, with a possible D match to TRBD1 (5 bases). Germline CDR1 reads MNHEY; CDR2 reads SMNVEV (reference sequence). Trimming pared 1 base from V and 2 bases from J, leaving 15 bases between. This CDR3 region has 17 residues. The CDR3 DNA reads TGTGCCAGCAGTTTATTCCCCCCGACAGAAGCTGGAAACACCATATATTTT. Translation: CASSLFPPTEAGNTIYF.

This chain joins TRBV30 and TRBJ1-1; D possibly corresponds to TRBD1 (6 bases). Germline V gene lookup returns CDR1 GTSNPN and CDR2 SVGIG (reference sequence). The V and J ends lost 3 bases and 1 base respectively, with 6 bases between them. This CDR3 comprises 12 residues. The CDR3 DNA reads as TGTGCCTGGAGGGGACAGAACACTGAAGCTTTCTTT. Amino acids: CAWRGQNTEAFF.

This chain uses TRBV5-4 with TRBJ2-3; 10 nucleotides align to TRBD2. This CDR3 comprises 15 residues. CDR1 SGHNT and CDR2 YYREEE come from the germline V gene (reference sequence). J lost 4 bases, V lost 0 bases, and 2 bases had no gene match. The CDR3 region is CASSLASGRADTQYF. Here the CDR3 DNA reads TGTGCCAGCAGCTTGGCCAGCGGGAGGGCAGATACGCAGTATTTT.

This chain joins TRBV15 and TRBJ1-1; TRBD1 might be the D (6 bases). Germline CDR1 reads LNHNV; CDR2 reads YYDKDF (reference sequence). The CDR3 spans 16 residues. The germline V and J ends were trimmed by 1 base and 3 bases, with 15 bases remaining between them. For the CDR3, the DNA is TGTGCCACCAGCAGAGCCTGGGGGGGCGGCGACACTGAAGCTTTCTTT. It codes for CATSRAWGGGDTEAFF. Drawing the rest from reference TRBV15 and TRBJ1-1, the complete variable domain is DAMVIQNPRYQVTQFGKPVTLSCSQTLNHNVMYWYQQKSSQAPKLLFHYYDKDFNNEADTPDNFQSRRPNTSFCFLDIRSPGLGDTAMYLCATSRAWGGGDTEAFFGQGTRLTVV.

The J gene is TRBJ2-7, the V gene TRBV6-6, with 9 bases matching TRBD2. V lost 5 bases to trimming and J lost 2 bases; unmatched junction nucleotides: 7. Germline V gene data show CDR1 as MNHNY and CDR2 as SVGAGI (reference sequence). There are 15 residues in the CDR3. The DNA for the CDR3 is TGTGCCAGCAGTAAGCTAGCGGGGACCCCCTACGAGCAGTACTTC. Its protein is CASSKLAGTPYEQYF.

The rearrangement joins TRBV27 to TRBJ1-1; tentatively, D is TRBD1 (6 bases). The CDR3 length is 14 residues. Germline CDR1 and CDR2: MNHEY and SMNVEV (reference sequence). The V and J ends lost 2 bases and 3 bases respectively, with 10 bases between them. In DNA form, the CDR3 reads TGTGCCAGCAGTTTACAGGGGACCCACACTGAAGCTTTCTTT. The encoded protein is CASSLQGTHTEAFF.

The CDR3 is CASSLEGGTNTEAFF. DNA of the CDR3: TGCGCCAGCAGCTTGGAAGGGGGCACGAACACTGAAGCTTTCTTT. The V call is TRBV5-1, the J call TRBJ1-1; 7 bases fit TRBD1. The trim removed 0 bases at V and 1 base at J, leaving 3 bases unmatched. Germline V gene lookup returns CDR1 SGHRS and CDR2 YFSETQ. CDR3 length equals 15 residues.

The CDR3 sequence: CASSLAGDQSRYF. In nucleotides, the CDR3 is TGTGCCAGCAGCTTAGCCGGAGATCAAAGTAGGTACTTC. The genes are TRBV7-9 and TRBJ2-7, with D unresolved. With 0 bases removed from V and 12 bases from J, the gap between germline ends came to 15 bases. Germline V gives CDR1 SEHNR, CDR2 FQNEAQ (reference sequence). The length of the CDR3 is 13 residues.

V and J are TRBV7-2 and TRBJ2-7; a possible D gene is TRBD2 (6 bases). Germline CDR1 reads SGHTA; CDR2 reads FQGNSA. V gave up 5 bases and J gave up 3 bases, with 11 bases separating them. CDR3 size: 13 residues. CDR3 sequence reads: CASSPTRNYEQYF. As DNA, the CDR3 is TGTGCCAGCAGCCCGACTAGAAACTACGAGCAGTACTTC.

The chain uses TRBV7-3 and TRBJ2-7; the match to TRBD2 covers 10 bases. Germline CDR1 reads SGHTA; CDR2 reads FQGTGA. This CDR3 spans 15 amino acids. Trimming cost V 5 bases and J 5 bases; bases outside gene matches: 9. CDR3 nucleotide sequence: TGTGCCAGCAGCCTAAGCGGGGGGGCCTCAAACGAGCAGTACTTC. Translation gives CASSLSGGASNEQYF.

The chain couples TRBV7-9 to TRBJ1-5; D perhaps matches TRBD1 (6 bases). Trimming left V 3 bases short and J 7 bases short, with 10 bases between. Germline lookup yields CDR1 SEHNR and CDR2 FQNEAQ (reference sequence). CDR3 size: 13 residues. The CDR3 spells CASSFGGQQPQHF. For the CDR3, the DNA is TGTGCCAGCAGCTTCGGGGGGCAGCAGCCCCAGCATTTT.

V and J are TRBV28 and TRBJ1-5, with a weak D call TRBD1 (6 bases). This CDR3 contains 15 residues. The V end lost 2 bases, the J end lost 3 bases, and 11 bases lay between the germline ends. Germline V CDR1 and CDR2: MDHEN, SYDVKM. The CDR3 loop reads CASSLTRGNNQPQHF. The CDR3 DNA is TGTGCCAGCAGTTTAACCAGGGGAAACAATCAGCCCCAGCATTTT.

This rearrangement joins TRBV27 to TRBJ2-1; 7 bases fit TRBD1. Trimming cost V 0 bases and J 3 bases; bases outside gene matches: 11. The V gene's germline CDR1 is MNHEY and CDR2 SMNVEV (reference sequence). The CDR3 length is 18 residues. CDR3 sequence (DNA): TGTGCCAGCAGTTTATCAAATTTCCGGGACAGACTCTACAATGAGCAGTTCTTC. Translating gives CASSLSNFRDRLYNEQFF.

The chain joins TRBV6-4 to TRBJ1-1, with 7 bases that match TRBD1. CDR3 length: 15 amino acids. From germline, CDR1 is MRHNA and CDR2 SNTAGT. Trimming at V came to 6 bases and at J to 4 bases, leaving 11 bases not matched to a gene. The CDR3: CASSLRSGGSTEAFF. Here the CDR3 DNA reads TGTGCCAGCAGCCTACGATCAGGGGGAAGCACTGAAGCTTTCTTT.

The rearrangement joins TRBV5-4 to TRBJ2-1; tentative D call: TRBD2 (6 bases). CDR3 size: 14 residues. V was pared by 3 bases and J by 0 bases, with 7 bases between. Germline V lookup: CDR1 SGHNT, CDR2 YYREEE (reference sequence). The CDR3 here is CASSSEGSYNEQFF. CDR3 bases: TGTGCCAGCAGCTCGGAGGGCTCCTACAATGAGCAGTTCTTC.

The gene calls are TRBV27 and TRBJ1-5; no clear D. Germline V CDR1 and CDR2: MNHEY, SMNVEV (reference sequence). The ends were cut back, 0 bases at V and 0 bases at J, with 12 bases in the middle. This CDR3 contains 17 residues. CDR3 sequence reads: CASSLSGSSYSNQPQHF. CDR3 DNA: TGTGCCAGCAGTTTATCGGGCAGTTCGTATAGCAATCAGCCCCAGCATTTT.

This clone was seen a handful of times. V is TRBV19 and J is TRBJ2-7; 8 nucleotides line up with TRBD2. Germline lookup yields CDR1 LNHDA and CDR2 SQIVND (reference sequence). V shed 7 bases, J shed 4 bases, and the junction held 9 bases outside the gene matches. The CDR3 has 14 residues. The chain's CDR3 is CASTLDSGVYEQYF. For the CDR3, the DNA is TGTGCCAGTACCTTGGATAGCGGGGTTTACGAGCAGTACTTC.

This clone appeared once. The DNA of the CDR3 is TGTGCCAGCAGTCAGGGACAGGGGACGCGGACTGAAGCTTTCTTT. Translation gives CASSQGQGTRTEAFF. J is TRBJ1-1 and V is TRBV28; 10 positions agree with TRBD1. The CDR3 totals 15 residues. CDR1 MDHEN and CDR2 SYDVKM come from the germline V gene. V gave up 5 bases and J gave up 5 bases; unmatched junction bases: 8. Combining the CDR3 with reference TRBV28 and TRBJ1-1 gives the whole variable domain DVKVTQSSRYLVKRTGEKVFLECVQDMDHENMFWYRQDPGLGLRLIYFSYDVKMKEKGDIPEGYSVSREKKERFSLILESASTNQTSMYLCASSQGQGTRTEAFFGQGTRLTVV.